This TCR beta chain is drawn from a study of tumor-infiltrating lymphocytes in primary liver carcinoma (dated by TCRdb to the late 2010s). For the study in its entirety: Hepatocellular carcinoma (four) or combined HCC and intrahepatic cholangiocarcinoma (one) was present in the five patients, who were three men and two women aged 30 to 69 years. Tumors of the five patients were stage T1-T3 N0M0 with maximum diameters of 4.2 to 10 cm. Samples yielded roughly 3.5 to 7.5 million productive TCRbeta reads; read depth did not differ significantly between tissue types. The study combined TCRbeta repertoire sequencing, expression microarrays and whole-exome sequencing across five regions of each liver tumor, with adjacent normal tissue and blood. A total of about 35 specimens from 5 patients, comprising approximately 25 tumor regions, 5 adjacent noncancerous liver tissues and 5 peripheral blood samples, were covered by TCRbeta repertoire sequencing. Agilent mRNA microarray profiling was performed on the 25 tumor region samples to relate TCRbeta repertoire diversity to the local molecular phenotype. Repertoires from technical replicates were highly reproducible, with mean shared-clone rates around 0.89 and correlation coefficients above 0.98.

A constant-region primer and ProtoScript II reverse transcriptase were used to reverse-transcribe TCRbeta-specific cDNA from roughly 480 ng total RNA. The TCRbeta libraries were prepared through three rounds of nested multiplex PCR following a slightly modified ARM-PCR procedure. Each of the first two PCR rounds ran for approximately 9 cycles and used multiplex TRBV1-TRBV30 forward primers together with a Cbeta reverse primer. A final 25-cycle PCR with Deep VentR polymerase added sample barcodes and Illumina adapters. Before sequencing, amplicons between 200 and 500 bp were purified from gel using a QIAquick gel extraction kit. TCRbeta amplicons were sequenced on an Illumina HiSeq 2500 with 250-bp paired-end reads. On the study's bioinformatics: Trimmomatic v0.33 was used to quality-trim the reads, and FLASH v1.2.11 was used to merge paired reads so that full CDR3 sequences could be recovered. MiGEC v1.2.1b assigned V, D and J germline segments to the rearranged TCRbeta sequences. Clonotype statistics and Shannon-Wiener diversity indices were computed with VDJtools v1.0.0. To reduce sampling bias, subsequent analyses other than the diversity analysis used only the 250 most abundant clonotypes in each sample. The raw public reads went through TCRdb reprocessing: fastp at Q25, MiXCR clone calling, in-frame beta chains kept. Entries that share a CDR3 protein sequence are merged under the most common genes and DNA. What appears here as the V and J calls and clone size reflects TCRdb's work, not the paper's. This sample lists around 190,000 distinct CDR3 sequences; around 81% were detected once. Roughly 20% of the sample is taken by the ten largest.

CDR3 length: 19 amino acids, cysteine to phenylalanine. Only CDR3 DNA is held: 57 bases, read in frame from base 1. V is cut by 7 bases and J by 2 bases, and the space between the germline ends is 28 bases. Looking up the germline V gene (reference sequence) yields CDR1 SGHAT and CDR2 FQDESV. Notes on this clonotype: The antigen it recognizes is unknown. No much larger clonotype is one base removed from it; base qualities were not supplied.

What the work shows at the level of the full study, not this receptor alone: The top 250 clones accounted for a significantly greater share of the repertoire in tumors than in blood (p = 0.039). Bulk unsorted samples precluded comparing CD4+ and CD8+ T cell repertoires. The study included only a few patients, and the authors note findings should be validated in a larger study. Consistent with antigen-driven expansion, pairs of tumor regions showed higher repertoire overlap (mean approximately 35%) than either tumor-adjacent pairs (around 17%) or tumor-blood pairs (about 15%). Only the TCR beta chain was sequenced, which likely underestimates true repertoire diversity because unpaired alpha chains were not captured. Just about 7.5-25% of top clones turned up in all five regions of a tumor, which suggests spatial heterogeneity among tumor-infiltrating T cells.

Total RNA and DNA were co-extracted from 20-30 mg of bulk tissue with the AllPrep DNA/RNA mini kit, without cell sorting. Five patients with histopathologically diagnosed primary liver carcinoma underwent surgical resection in China between 2015 and 2016. Patients had chronic HBV infection and were treatment-naive at sampling. Each tumor was sampled at five spatially separated regions: the tumor centre plus the superior, inferior, left-lateral and right-lateral poles. Histological examination found more than 75% viable tumor cells in every tumor sample. Pieces of fresh tumor and adjacent tissue were cut in half, with one half kept in RNAlater at -80 degrees C and the other half sent for histology.

The rearrangement joined TRBV11-1 to TRBJ2-3; the D gene may be TRBD1 or TRBD2, since each aligns over 5 bases. This TCR came from a man aged 35 to 55 with primary liver carcinoma and hepatitis B virus infection. Sequencing used tumor tissue from primary liver carcinoma. The nucleotide sequence is TGTGCCAGCAACTCTGGGGGAAACTCTGTTGGAGCCCCCACAGATACGCAGTATTTT. It translates as CASNSGGNSVGAPTDTQYF.